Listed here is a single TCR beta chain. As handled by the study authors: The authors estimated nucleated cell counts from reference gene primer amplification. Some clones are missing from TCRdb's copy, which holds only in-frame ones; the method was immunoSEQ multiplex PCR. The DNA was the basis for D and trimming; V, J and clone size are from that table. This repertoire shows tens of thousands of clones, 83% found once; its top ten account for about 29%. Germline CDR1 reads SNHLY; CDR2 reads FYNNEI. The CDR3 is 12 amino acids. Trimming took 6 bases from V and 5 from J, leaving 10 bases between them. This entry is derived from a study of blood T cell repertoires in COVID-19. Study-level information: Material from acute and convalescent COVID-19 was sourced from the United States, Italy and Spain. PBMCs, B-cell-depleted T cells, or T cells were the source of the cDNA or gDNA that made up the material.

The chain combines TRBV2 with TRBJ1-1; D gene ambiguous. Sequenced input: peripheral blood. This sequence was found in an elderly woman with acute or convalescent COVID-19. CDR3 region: CASRPGLTEAFF. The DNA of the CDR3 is TGTGCCAGCAGACCAGGACTGACTGAAGCTTTCTTT.